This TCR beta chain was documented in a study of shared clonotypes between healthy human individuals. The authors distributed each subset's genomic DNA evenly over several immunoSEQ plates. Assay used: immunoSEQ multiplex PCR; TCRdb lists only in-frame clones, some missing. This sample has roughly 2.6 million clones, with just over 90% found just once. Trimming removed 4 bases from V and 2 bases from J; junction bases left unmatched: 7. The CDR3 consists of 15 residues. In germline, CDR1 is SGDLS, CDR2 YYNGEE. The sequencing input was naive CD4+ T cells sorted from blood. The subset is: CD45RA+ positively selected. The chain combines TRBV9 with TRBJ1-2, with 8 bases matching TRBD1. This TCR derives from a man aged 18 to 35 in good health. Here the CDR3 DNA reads TGTGCCAGCAGCCCACGAGGACAGGGAAACTATGGCTACACCTTC. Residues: CASSPRGQGNYGYTF. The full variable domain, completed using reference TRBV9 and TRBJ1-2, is DSGVTQTPKHLITATGQRVTLRCSPRSGDLSVYWYQQSLDQGLQFLIQYYNGEERAKGNILERFSAQQFPDLHSELNLSSLELGDSALYFCASSPRGQGNYGYTFGSGTRLTVV.